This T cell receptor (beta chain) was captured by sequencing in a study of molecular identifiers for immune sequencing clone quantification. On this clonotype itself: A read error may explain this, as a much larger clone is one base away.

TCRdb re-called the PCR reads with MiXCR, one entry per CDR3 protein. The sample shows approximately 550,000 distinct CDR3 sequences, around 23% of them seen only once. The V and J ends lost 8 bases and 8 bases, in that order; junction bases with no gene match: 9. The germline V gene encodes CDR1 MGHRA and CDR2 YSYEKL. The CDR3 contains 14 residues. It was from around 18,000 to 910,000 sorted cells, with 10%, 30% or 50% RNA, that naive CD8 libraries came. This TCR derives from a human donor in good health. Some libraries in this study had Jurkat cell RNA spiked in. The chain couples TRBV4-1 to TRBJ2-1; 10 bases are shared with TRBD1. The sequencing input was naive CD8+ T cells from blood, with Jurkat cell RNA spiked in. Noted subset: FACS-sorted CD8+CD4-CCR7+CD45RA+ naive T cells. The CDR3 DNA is TGCGCCAGCGGCCTGAGACAGGGGGCACATGAGCAGTTCTTC. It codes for CASGLRQGAHEQFF.